This entry describes one T cell receptor beta chain. Its antigen remains unknown. The entry originates in a study of cytomegalovirus exposure and HLA in healthy donors. Whole-study findings and limits: TCR beta chains numbering under 200 were designated cytomegalovirus-associated.

Germline lookup yields CDR1 ENHRY and CDR2 SYGVKD. The CDR3 length is 14 residues. Trimming shortened V by 5 bases and J by 4 bases, and 11 bases separated the two germline ends. 60 Vbeta and 13 Jbeta primers were used in PCR. The assay was immunoSEQ multiplex PCR, and TCRdb's table has in-frame clones only and misses some. The table lists about 120,000 clones, around 84% of them singletons. The sequence was obtained from a young man in good health and CMV-seropositive. This chain uses TRBV10-3 with TRBJ2-2, with D possibly being TRBD1 (5 bases). The sequenced sample was PBMCs. CDR3 in DNA: TGTGCCATCAGTCAGGGAAGGAGCACCGGGGAGCTGTTTTTT. It yields the protein CAISQGRSTGELFF.